This is a list of T cell receptor beta chains from one sample in a study of OX40 agonist ivuxolimab in advanced cancers. Generated by immunoSEQ multiplex PCR, the TCRdb table keeps only in-frame clones and is missing some. The sample carries fewer than 85,000 clones, about 86% recorded once. The specimen was CD4+ or CD8+ T cells sorted from blood, collected in a trial of the OX40 agonist ivuxolimab. These receptors all come from an adult with an advanced solid tumor such as melanoma, head and neck, liver or kidney cancer. Both conserved end residues are trimmed from each CDR3. D genes are given only for firm matches.

>TRBV5-5|-|TRBJ2-2
ASSLSQGTGELF
>TRBV25-1|-|TRBJ1-6
ASSMGGRGYNSPLH
>TRBV18|-|TRBJ1-3
ASSPPGVSNSGNTIY
>TRBV5-1|TRBD2|TRBJ2-1
ASSPGLADNEQF
>TRBV6-1|-|TRBJ2-7
ASSVTDEGFYEQY
>TRBV30|TRBD1|TRBJ1-3
AWTANRGDAIY
>TRBV28|-|TRBJ2-2
ASSLDRLGKNTGELF
>TRBV14|-|TRBJ2-4
ASTDANQNIQY
>TRBV6-6|-|TRBJ2-7
ASSYRGDRSEQY
>TRBV7-2|TRBD2|TRBJ2-4
ASSKTSGGQY
>TRBV11-2|-|TRBJ2-7
ASSSRVPYEQY
>TRBV29-1|TRBD1|TRBJ1-2
SVGQGEGADGYT
>TRBV7-2|TRBD2|TRBJ2-3
ASSISGRAGVDTQY
>TRBV25-1|-|TRBJ2-7
ASSELGQSYEQY
>TRBV11-2|TRBD1|TRBJ1-1
ASSPSGQASLNTEAF
>TRBV7-2|-|TRBJ1-5
ASSLALGNQPQH
>TRBV10-3|-|TRBJ2-5
ASADSHGQETQY
>TRBV5-3|-|TRBJ2-1
ARSTRTTGLGGNEQF
>TRBV11-2|-|TRBJ1-2
ASSSGISNYGYT
>TRBV9|-|TRBJ2-3
ASSVENADTQY
>TRBV27|-|TRBJ1-2
ASSPNPVAYGYT
>TRBV5-1|-|TRBJ2-7
ASSLPSRDEQY
>TRBV7-2|-|TRBJ1-2
ASSLDRASVYGYT
>TRBV2|TRBD2|TRBJ2-1
ASSGLAGGPGSEQF
>TRBV19|-|TRBJ1-2
ASSSRGVPGYT
>TRBV6-1|TRBD1|TRBJ1-6
ASTWDSVNSPLH
>TRBV7-8|-|TRBJ1-3
ASSMAGGFSGNTIY
>TRBV7-7|-|TRBJ2-7
ASSLDETGEQY
>TRBV9|TRBD2|TRBJ2-7
ASSVGTSGIYEQY
>TRBV9|-|TRBJ2-1
ASSVLSGLLNNEQF
>TRBV9|-|TRBJ1-1
ASSVRGTEAF
>TRBV5-1|-|TRBJ1-5
ASSLGDTSNQPQH
>TRBV4-3|TRBD2|TRBJ2-3
ASSQEGLAGDLMSTDTQY
>TRBV19|-|TRBJ1-5
ATTPPGTGSNQPQH
>TRBV6-5|-|TRBJ1-3
ASSELLGANTIY
>TRBV5-5|-|TRBJ2-2
ASSLASRATGELF
>TRBV7-9|-|TRBJ2-3
ASSYPQETNTQY
>TRBV5-4|-|TRBJ2-1
ASSLWRNNEQF
>TRBV14|TRBD2|TRBJ2-7
ASSQDLGTSGTEQY
>TRBV4-3|-|TRBJ2-1
ASSQGSRENEQF
>TRBV7-9|TRBD2|TRBJ2-1
ASSVRTSGGPYNEQF
>TRBV10-3|TRBD1|TRBJ1-6
AISSQTGLIPLH
>TRBV6-5|TRBD1|TRBJ2-5
ASSYIADRGETQY
>TRBV9|-|TRBJ1-2
ASSATGNYGYT
>TRBV9|TRBD1|TRBJ2-1
ASSVSGQGFDEQF
>TRBV2|TRBD1|TRBJ1-2
AAGQGNYGYT
>TRBV4-3|TRBD1|TRBJ1-2
ASSQDERTGARVYGYT
>TRBV27|-|TRBJ2-7
ASSLYDRIYEQY
>TRBV5-6|TRBD1|TRBJ1-1
ASSLAAGQGARDTEAF
>TRBV9|-|TRBJ1-1
ASPTTISGDTEAF
>TRBV18|-|TRBJ2-1
ASSARGNEQF
>TRBV19|-|TRBJ1-2
ASSVKGGLNYGYT
>TRBV6-4|-|TRBJ2-2
ASSNEGSGELF
>TRBV5-1|-|TRBJ1-2
ASSLVTANYGYT
>TRBV11-3|-|TRBJ1-5
ASSLDPTANQPQH
>TRBV7-2|-|TRBJ2-7
ASSLPDRYDEQY
>TRBV5-8|TRBD2|TRBJ2-7
ASSFATSGSPSSYEQY
>TRBV6-5|-|TRBJ1-3
ASSRGHVSGNTIY
>TRBV10-3|TRBD1|TRBJ1-1
AISAVGQGNTEAF
>TRBV18|-|TRBJ1-5
ASSPREHPDQPQH